This T cell receptor (beta chain) was recorded in a study of T cell responses to AZD1222 COVID-19 vaccine. Measured with immunoSEQ multiplex PCR; TCRdb has only the in-frame clones, and not every one. The repertoire consists of approximately 150,000 clones, with about 82% occurring once and the leading ten covering about 4.9%. Germline-derived CDR1 and CDR2 are SNHLY and FYNNEI. This CDR3 contains 13 residues. Trimming at V came to 5 bases and at J to 10 bases, leaving 7 bases not matched to a gene. This sequence originates from an adult who received the AZD1222 COVID-19 vaccine. The source material was peripheral blood, sampled 28 days after the second AZD1222 dose. The gene calls are TRBV2 and TRBJ2-1; 8 positions agree with TRBD2. The CDR3 region is CASSTARGGEQFF. The CDR3, as DNA: TGTGCCAGCAGTACCGCTCGGGGGGGGGAGCAGTTCTTC.